One and the same sample provided the 2 T cell receptor beta chains below, sequenced in a study of CD8+ T cells in alopecia areata. Sequencing templates came from extracted RNA that was reverse transcribed into cDNA. Some clones are missing from TCRdb's copy, which holds only in-frame ones; the method was immunoSEQ multiplex PCR. Among about 250,000 clones listed, 60% were seen once. Documented treatment: oral pan-JAK inhibitor, 5-10 mg twice daily. This specimen consisted of CD4+ T cells sorted from blood, obtained around week 53, from a patient treated with tofacitinib. Every receptor here comes from a human donor with alopecia areata.

This clone was detected only a few times. The gene calls are TRBV6-4 and TRBJ2-3; 8 bases are a match to TRBD1. This CDR3 region has 15 residues. Losses at the gene ends were 4 bases for V and 3 bases for J; bases not matched to a gene: 6. The V gene's germline CDR1 is MRHNA and CDR2 SNTAGT. The CDR3 spells CASSVGTGKTDTQYF. CDR3 DNA: TGTGCCAGCAGTGTTGGGACAGGTAAAACAGATACGCAGTATTTT.

V is TRBV20-1 and J is TRBJ2-5, with D tentatively TRBD2 (6 bases). CDR3 length equals 11 residues. The germline V gene has CDR1 DFQATT and CDR2 SNEGSKA (reference sequence). CDR3 sequence (DNA): TGCAGGGCGGGGACCCAAGAGACCCAGTACTTC. Translation: CRAGTQETQYF.